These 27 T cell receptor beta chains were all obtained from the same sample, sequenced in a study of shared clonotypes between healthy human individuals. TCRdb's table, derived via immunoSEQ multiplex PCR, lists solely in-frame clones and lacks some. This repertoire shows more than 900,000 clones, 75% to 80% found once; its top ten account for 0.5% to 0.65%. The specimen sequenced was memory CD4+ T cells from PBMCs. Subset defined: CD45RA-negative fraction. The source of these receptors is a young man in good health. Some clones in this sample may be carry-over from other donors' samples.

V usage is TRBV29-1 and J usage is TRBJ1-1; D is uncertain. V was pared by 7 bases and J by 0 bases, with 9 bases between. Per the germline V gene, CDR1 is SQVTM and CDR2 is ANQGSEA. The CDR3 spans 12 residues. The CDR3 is CSAWTVNTEAFF. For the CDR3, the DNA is TGCAGCGCCTGGACGGTGAACACTGAAGCTTTCTTT.

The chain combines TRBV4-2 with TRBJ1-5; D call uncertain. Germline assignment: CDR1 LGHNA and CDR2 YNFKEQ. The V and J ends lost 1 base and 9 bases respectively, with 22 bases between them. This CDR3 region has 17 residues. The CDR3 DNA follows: TGTGCCAGCAGCCAAGGGGATTCGGGGAGTGCGGATCGGCCCCAGCATTTT. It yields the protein CASSQGDSGSADRPQHF.

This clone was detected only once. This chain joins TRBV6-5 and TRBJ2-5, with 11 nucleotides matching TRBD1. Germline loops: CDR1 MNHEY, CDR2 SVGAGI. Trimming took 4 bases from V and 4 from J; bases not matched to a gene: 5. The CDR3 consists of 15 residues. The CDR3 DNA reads TGTGCCAGCAGTTCCACCGGGACAGGGGGAGAGACCCAGTACTTC. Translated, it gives CASSSTGTGGETQYF.

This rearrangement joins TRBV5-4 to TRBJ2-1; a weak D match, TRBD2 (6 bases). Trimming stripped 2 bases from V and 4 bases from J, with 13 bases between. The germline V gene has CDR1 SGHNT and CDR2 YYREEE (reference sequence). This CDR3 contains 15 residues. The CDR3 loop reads CASSLGGGYYNEQFF. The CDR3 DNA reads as TGTGCCAGCAGCTTAGGAGGAGGGTATTACAATGAGCAGTTCTTC.

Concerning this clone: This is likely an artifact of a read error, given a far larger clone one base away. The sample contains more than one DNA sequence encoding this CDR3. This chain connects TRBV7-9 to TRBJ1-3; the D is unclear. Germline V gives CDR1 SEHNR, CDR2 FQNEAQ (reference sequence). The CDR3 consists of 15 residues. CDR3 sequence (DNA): TGTGCCGTGGCCGGAGGTCTGTTCTCTGGGAACACCATATATTTT. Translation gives CAVAGGLFSGNTIYF. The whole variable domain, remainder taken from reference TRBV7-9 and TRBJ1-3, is DTGVSQNPRHKITKRGQNVTFRCDPISEHNRLYWYRQTLGQGPEFLTYFQNEAQLEKSRLLSDRFSAERPKGSFSTLEIQRTEQGDSAMYLCAVAGGLFSGNTIYFGEGSWLTVV.

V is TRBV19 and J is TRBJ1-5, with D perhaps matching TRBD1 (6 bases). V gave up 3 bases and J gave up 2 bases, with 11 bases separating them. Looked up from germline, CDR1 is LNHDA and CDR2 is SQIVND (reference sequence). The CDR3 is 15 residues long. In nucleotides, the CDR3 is TGTGCCAGTAGTATCAGGGGTGATGGCAATCAGCCCCAGCATTTT. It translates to CASSIRGDGNQPQHF.

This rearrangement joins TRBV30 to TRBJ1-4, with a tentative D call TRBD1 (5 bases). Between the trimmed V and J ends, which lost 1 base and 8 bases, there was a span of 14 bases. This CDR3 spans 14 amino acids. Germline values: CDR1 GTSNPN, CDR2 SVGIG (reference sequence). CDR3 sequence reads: CAWSGTRSGEKLFF. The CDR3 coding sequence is TGTGCCTGGAGTGGGACACGCTCAGGCGAAAAACTGTTTTTT.

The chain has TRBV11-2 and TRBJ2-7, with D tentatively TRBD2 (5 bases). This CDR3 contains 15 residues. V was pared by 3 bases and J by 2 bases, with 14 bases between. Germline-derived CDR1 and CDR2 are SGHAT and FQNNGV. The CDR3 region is CASSFNLGKTYEQYF. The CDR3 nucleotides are TGTGCCAGCAGCTTTAACCTCGGGAAAACCTACGAGCAGTACTTC.

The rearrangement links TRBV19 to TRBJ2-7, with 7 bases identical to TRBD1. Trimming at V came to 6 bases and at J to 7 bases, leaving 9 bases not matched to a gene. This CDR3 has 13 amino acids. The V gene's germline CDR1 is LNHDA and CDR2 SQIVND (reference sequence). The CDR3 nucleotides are TGTGCCAGTAGCCAAACAGGGGCACGGGAGCAGTACTTC. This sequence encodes CASSQTGAREQYF.

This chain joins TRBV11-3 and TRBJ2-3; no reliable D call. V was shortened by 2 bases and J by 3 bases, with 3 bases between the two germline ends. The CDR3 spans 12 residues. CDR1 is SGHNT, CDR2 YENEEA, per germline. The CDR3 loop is CASSLMTDTQYF. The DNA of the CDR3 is TGTGCCAGCAGCTTAATGACAGATACGCAGTATTTT. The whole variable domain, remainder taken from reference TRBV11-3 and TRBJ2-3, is EAGVVQSPRYKIIEKKQPVAFWCNPISGHNTLYWYLQNLGQGPELLIRYENEEAVDDSQLPKDRFSAERLKGVDSTLKIQPAELGDSAVYLCASSLMTDTQYFGPGTRLTVL.

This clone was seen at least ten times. The CDR3 loop reads CASSAALGFTETQYF. CDR3 in DNA: TGTGCCAGCAGTGCTGCCTTGGGATTTACGGAGACCCAGTACTTC. The V call is TRBV6-1, the J call TRBJ2-5, with no clear D. The germline V and J ends were trimmed by 4 bases and 5 bases, with 17 bases remaining between them. In germline, CDR1 is MNHNS, CDR2 SASEGT. CDR3 size: 15 residues.

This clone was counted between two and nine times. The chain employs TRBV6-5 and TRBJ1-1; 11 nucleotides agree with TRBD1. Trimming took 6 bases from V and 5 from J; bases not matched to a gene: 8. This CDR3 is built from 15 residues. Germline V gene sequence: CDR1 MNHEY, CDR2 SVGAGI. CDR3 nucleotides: TGTGCCAGCAGCAAGGGACAGGGGGTTAATACTGAAGCTTTCTTT. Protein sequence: CASSKGQGVNTEAFF.

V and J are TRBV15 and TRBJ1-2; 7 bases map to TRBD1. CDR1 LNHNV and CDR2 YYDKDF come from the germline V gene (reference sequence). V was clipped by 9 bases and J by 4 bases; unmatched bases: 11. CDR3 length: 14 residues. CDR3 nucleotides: TGTGCCACGAGCTTTGACAGGGAAGGCTATGGCTACACCTTC. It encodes CATSFDREGYGYTF.

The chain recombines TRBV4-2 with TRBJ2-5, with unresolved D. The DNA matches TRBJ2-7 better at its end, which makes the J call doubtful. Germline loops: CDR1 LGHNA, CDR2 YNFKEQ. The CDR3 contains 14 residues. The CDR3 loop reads CASSQDLRTGEQYF. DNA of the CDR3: TGTGCCAGCAGCCAAGATCTGAGGACGGGCGAGCAGTACTTC.

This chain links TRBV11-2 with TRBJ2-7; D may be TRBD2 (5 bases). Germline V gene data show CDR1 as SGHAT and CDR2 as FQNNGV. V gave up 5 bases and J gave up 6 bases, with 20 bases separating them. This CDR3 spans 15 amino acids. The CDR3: CASSPAGVGVGEQYF. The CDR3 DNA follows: TGTGCCAGCAGCCCCGCGGGCGTAGGAGTTGGCGAGCAGTACTTC.

The CDR3 nucleotides read TGTGCCAGCAGTATATCAGGGGGTCTCGTTGAAAAACTGTTTTTT. Encoded protein: CASSISGGLVEKLFF. The chain joins TRBV6-1 to TRBJ1-4; 7 bases are a match to TRBD1. The trim removed 5 bases at V and 7 bases at J, leaving 10 bases unmatched. This CDR3 has 15 amino acids. Germline V lookup: CDR1 MNHNS, CDR2 SASEGT.

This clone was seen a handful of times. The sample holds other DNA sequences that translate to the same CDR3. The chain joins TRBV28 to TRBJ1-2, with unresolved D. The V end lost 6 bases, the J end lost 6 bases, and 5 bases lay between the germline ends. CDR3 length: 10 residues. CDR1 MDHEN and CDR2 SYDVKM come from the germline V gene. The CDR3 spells CASSDDGYTF. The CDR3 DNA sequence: TGTGCCAGCAGCGATGATGGCTACACCTTC.

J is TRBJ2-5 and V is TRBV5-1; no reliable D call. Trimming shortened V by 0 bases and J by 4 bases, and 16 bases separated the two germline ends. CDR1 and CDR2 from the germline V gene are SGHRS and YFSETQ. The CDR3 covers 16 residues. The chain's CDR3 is CASSLAAGQLRETQYF. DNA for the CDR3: TGCGCCAGCAGCTTGGCTGCAGGCCAACTGCGAGAGACCCAGTACTTC.

The CDR3 sequence: CASITPGGNEQFF. The CDR3 DNA sequence: TGTGCCAGCATTACCCCTGGCGGCAATGAGCAGTTCTTC. This sequence joins TRBV6-5 and TRBJ2-1; D call uncertain. Germline CDR1 MNHEY, CDR2 SVGAGI. The CDR3 loop spans 13 amino acids. The V end lost 7 bases, the J end lost 6 bases, and 13 bases lay between the germline ends.

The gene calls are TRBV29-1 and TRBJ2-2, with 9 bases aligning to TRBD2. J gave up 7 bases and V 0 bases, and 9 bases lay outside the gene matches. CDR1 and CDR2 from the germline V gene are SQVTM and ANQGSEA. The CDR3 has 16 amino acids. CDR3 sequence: CSVEDISSGSSGELFF. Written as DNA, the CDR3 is TGCAGCGTTGAAGATATTAGTAGCGGGAGTAGCGGGGAGCTGTTTTTT.

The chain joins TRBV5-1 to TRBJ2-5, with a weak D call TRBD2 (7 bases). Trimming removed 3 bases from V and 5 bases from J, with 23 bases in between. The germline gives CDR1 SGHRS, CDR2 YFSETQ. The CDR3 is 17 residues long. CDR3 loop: CASSSGTRGANTETQYF. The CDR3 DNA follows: TGCGCCAGCAGCTCGGGTACCCGGGGGGCTAACACGGAGACCCAGTACTTC. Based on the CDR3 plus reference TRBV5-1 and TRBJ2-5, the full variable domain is KAGVTQTPRYLIKTRGQQVTLSCSPISGHRSVSWYQQTPGQGLQFLFEYFSETQRNKGNFPGRFSGRQFSNSRSEMNVSTLELGDSALYLCASSSGTRGANTETQYFGPGTRLLVL.

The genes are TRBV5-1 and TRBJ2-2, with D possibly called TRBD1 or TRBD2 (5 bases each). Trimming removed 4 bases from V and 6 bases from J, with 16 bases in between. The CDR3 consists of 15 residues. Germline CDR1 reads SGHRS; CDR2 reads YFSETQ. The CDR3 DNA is TGCGCCAGCAGCCCCGGGACGGTTGGGCCCGGGGAGCTGTTTTTT. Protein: CASSPGTVGPGELFF.

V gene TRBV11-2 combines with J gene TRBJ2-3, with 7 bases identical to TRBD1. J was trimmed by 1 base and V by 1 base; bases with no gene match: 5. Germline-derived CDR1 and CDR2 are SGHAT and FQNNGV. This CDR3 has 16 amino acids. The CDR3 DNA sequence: TGTGCCAGCAGCTTAGGCGTAGGGACAGGCACAGATACGCAGTATTTT. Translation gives CASSLGVGTGTDTQYF. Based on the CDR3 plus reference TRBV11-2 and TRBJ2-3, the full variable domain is EAGVAQSPRYKIIEKRQSVAFWCNPISGHATLYWYQQILGQGPKLLIQFQNNGVVDDSQLPKDRFSAERLKGVDSTLKIQPAKLEDSAVYLCASSLGVGTGTDTQYFGPGTRLTVL.

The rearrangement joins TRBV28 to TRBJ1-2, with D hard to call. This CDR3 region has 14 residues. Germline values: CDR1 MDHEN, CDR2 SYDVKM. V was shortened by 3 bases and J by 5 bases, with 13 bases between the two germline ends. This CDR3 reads CASSLISDVYGYTF. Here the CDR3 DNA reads TGTGCCAGCAGTTTGATTTCAGACGTATATGGCTACACCTTC.

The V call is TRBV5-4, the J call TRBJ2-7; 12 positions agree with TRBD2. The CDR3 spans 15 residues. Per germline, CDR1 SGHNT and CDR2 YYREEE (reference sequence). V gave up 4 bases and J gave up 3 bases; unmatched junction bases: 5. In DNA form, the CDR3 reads TGTGCCAGCAGCGTTCTAGCGGGAGGGAGCTACGAGCAGTACTTC. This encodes CASSVLAGGSYEQYF.

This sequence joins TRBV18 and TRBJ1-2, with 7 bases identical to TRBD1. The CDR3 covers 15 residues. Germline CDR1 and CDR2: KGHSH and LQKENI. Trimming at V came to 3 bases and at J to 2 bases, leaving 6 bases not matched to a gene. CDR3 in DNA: TGTGCCAGCTCACCGATGGACAGGCGAAACTATGGCTACACCTTC. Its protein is CASSPMDRRNYGYTF.

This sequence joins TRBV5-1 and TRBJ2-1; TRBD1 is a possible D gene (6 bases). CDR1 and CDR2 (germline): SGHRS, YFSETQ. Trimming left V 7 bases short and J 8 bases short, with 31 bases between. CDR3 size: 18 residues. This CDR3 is CASGLGTSGYISLDEQFF. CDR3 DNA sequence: TGCGCCAGCGGTTTGGGGACAAGCGGTTACATATCACTGGATGAGCAGTTCTTC.